This T cell receptor beta chain was observed in a study of cytomegalovirus exposure and HLA in healthy donors. The study ran its PCR with 60 Vbeta and 13 Jbeta primers. The assay was immunoSEQ multiplex PCR, and TCRdb's table has in-frame clones only and misses some. The repertoire holds fewer than 80,000 clones, with roughly 75% as singletons. The CDR3 length is 16 residues. Germline V gene lookup returns CDR1 SQVTM and CDR2 ANQGSEA. Trimming at V came to 3 bases and at J to 0 bases, leaving 5 bases not matched to a gene. V is TRBV29-1 and J is TRBJ2-6; 7 positions match TRBD1. The receptor comes from a woman aged 40 to 50 in good health and CMV-seropositive. Sequencing was carried out using PBMCs. CDR3 coding DNA: TGCAGCGTTGAGGCAGGGGGAAGCTCTGGGGCCAACGTCCTGACTTTC. It codes for CSVEAGGSSGANVLTF.